Reported below is one TCR beta chain. Its antigen is not known. A modified ARM-PCR protocol with three rounds of nested PCR amplified TCRbeta. A single record per CDR3 protein comes from TCRdb applying MiXCR to the multiplex PCR reads. The sample contains some 80,000 distinct CDR3 sequences, around 76% of which appear only once. This sample's RNA came from whole unsorted tissue. Distant lung tissue was collected more than 3 cm away from the tumor edge. This record belongs to a study of tumor and adjacent non-tumor tissue in lung cancer. Across the study: There were approximately twelve adenocarcinoma, a couple of squamous cell carcinoma and 1 small cell lung cancer cases.

Findings of the study overall: Significantly higher TCR diversity was found in tumor than normal lung. Top 100 clones took a larger repertoire share in normal lung.

Sequences were obtained from distant non-tumor lung tissue. The sequence was obtained from a woman aged 50 to 60 with non-small cell lung cancer.

This CDR3 reads CASSLTETAYEQFF. The CDR3, as DNA: TGTGCCAGCAGCCTGACTGAGACTGCCTACGAGCAGTTCTTC. The chain uses TRBV11-2 and TRBJ2-7; D unclear. The assigned J gene may be wrong: the sequence end matches TRBJ2-1 better. CDR3 length: 14 amino acids. Per germline, CDR1 SGHAT and CDR2 FQNNGV.